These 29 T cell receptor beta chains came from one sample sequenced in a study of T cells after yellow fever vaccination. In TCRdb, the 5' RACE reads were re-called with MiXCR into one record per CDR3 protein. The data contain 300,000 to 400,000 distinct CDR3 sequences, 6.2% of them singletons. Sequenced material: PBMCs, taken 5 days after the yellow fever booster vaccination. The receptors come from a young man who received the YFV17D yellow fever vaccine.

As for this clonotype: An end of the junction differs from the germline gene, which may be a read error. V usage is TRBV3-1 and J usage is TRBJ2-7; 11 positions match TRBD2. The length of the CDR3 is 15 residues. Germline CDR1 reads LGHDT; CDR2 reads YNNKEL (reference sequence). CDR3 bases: TGTGCCAACAGCCAAATTAGCGGGAGGGGGGGAGAGCAGTACTTC. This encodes CANSQISGRGGEQYF.

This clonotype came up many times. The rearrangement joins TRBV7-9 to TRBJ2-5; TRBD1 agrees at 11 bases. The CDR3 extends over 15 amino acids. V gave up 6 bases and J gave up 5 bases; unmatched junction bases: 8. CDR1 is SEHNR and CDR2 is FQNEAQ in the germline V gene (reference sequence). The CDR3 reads CASRHTGTGGETQYF. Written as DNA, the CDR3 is TGTGCCAGCAGACATACCGGGACAGGGGGTGAGACCCAGTACTTC.

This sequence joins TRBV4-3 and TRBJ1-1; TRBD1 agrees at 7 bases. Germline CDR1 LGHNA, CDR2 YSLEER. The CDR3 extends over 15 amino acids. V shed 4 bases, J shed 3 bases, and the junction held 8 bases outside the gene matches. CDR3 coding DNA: TGCGCCAGCAGCCCTGACAGGGTTAGGGACACTGAAGCTTTCTTT. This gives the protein CASSPDRVRDTEAFF.

DNA for the CDR3: TGTGCCTTCAGTGGACTCCGGGACAGGGGTCCCATCACAGATACGCAGTATTTT. This translates into CAFSGLRDRGPITDTQYF. This chain links TRBV2 with TRBJ2-3, with TRBD1 matching 10 bases. The V gene end was trimmed by 11 bases and the J gene end by 2 bases; junction bases not matched to a gene: 19. Germline V gene lookup returns CDR1 SNHLY and CDR2 FYNNEI. The CDR3 has 18 amino acids.

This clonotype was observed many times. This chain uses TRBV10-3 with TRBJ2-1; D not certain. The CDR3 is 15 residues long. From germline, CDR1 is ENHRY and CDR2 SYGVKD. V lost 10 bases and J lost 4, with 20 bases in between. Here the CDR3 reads CATTHFFEAYNEQFF. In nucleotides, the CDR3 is TGTGCCACGACACACTTCTTCGAAGCTTACAATGAGCAGTTCTTC.

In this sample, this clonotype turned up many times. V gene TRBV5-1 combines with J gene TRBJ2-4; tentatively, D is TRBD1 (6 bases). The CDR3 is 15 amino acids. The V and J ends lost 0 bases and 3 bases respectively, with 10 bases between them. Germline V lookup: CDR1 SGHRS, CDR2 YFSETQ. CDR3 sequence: CASSLVRGGKNIQYF. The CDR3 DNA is TGCGCCAGCAGCTTGGTCAGGGGTGGCAAAAACATTCAGTACTTC.

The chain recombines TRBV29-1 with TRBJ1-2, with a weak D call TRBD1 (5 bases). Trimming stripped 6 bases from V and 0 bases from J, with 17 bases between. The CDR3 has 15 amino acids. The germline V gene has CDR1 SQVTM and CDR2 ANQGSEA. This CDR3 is CSVIGRGSTNYGYTF. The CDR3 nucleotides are TGCAGCGTCATTGGCCGGGGCTCCACTAACTATGGCTACACCTTC. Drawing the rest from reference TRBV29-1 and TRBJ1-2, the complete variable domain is SAVISQKPSRDICQRGTSLTIQCQVDSQVTMMFWYRQQPGQSLTLIATANQGSEATYESGFVIDKFPISRPNLTFSTLTVSNMSPEDSSIYLCSVIGRGSTNYGYTFGSGTRLTVV.

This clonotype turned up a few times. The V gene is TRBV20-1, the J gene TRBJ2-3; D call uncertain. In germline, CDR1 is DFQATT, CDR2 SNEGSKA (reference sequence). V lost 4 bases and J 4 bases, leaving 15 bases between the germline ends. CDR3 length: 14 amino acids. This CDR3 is CSAMWARRSDTQYF. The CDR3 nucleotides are TGCAGTGCTATGTGGGCTAGACGATCAGATACGCAGTATTTT.

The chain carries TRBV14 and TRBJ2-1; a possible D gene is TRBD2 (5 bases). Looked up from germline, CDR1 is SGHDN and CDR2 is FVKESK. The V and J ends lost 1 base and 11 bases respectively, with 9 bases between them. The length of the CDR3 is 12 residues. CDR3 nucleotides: TGTGCCAGCAGCCAAGGTCGGGGTCAGCAGTTCTTC. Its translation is CASSQGRGQQFF.

CDR3 nucleotides: TGTGCCAGCAGAAGGACAGGGGGGACCGGGGAGCTGTTTTTT. Protein: CASRRTGGTGELFF. The chain has TRBV25-1 and TRBJ2-2; the match to TRBD1 covers 10 bases. J lost 5 bases, V lost 6 bases, and 3 bases had no gene match. The CDR3 contains 14 residues. From germline, CDR1 is MGHDK and CDR2 SYGVNS.

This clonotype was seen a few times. CDR3 DNA: TGTGCCAGCAGCCCCGTTTACCCCCGACAGGGGGCTCACGAGCAGTACTTC. Translated, it gives CASSPVYPRQGAHEQYF. The rearrangement uses TRBV3-1 and TRBJ2-7, with 10 bases lining up with TRBD1. Germline loops: CDR1 LGHDT, CDR2 YNNKEL (reference sequence). Germline trimming cut 4 bases from V and 5 bases from J; bases unmatched to any gene: 14. The length of the CDR3 is 17 residues.

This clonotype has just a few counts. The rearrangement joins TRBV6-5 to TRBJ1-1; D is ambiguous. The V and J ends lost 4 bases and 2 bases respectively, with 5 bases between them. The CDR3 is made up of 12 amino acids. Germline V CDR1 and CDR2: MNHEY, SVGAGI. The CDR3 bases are TGTGCCAGCAGTTTTGCTAACACTGAAGCTTTCTTT. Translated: CASSFANTEAFF.

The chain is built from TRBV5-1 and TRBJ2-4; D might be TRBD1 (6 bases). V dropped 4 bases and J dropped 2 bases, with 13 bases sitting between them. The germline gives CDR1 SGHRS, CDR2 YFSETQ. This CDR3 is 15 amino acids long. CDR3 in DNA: TGCGCCAGCAGCGCCCTACAGGGAACCAAAAACATTCAGTACTTC. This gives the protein CASSALQGTKNIQYF.

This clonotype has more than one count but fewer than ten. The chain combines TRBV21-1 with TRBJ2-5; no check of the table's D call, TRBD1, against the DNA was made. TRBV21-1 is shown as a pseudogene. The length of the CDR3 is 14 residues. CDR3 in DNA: TGTGCCAGCATCGCGACAGGGGAGGAGGAGACCCAGTACTTC. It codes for CASIATGEEETQYF.

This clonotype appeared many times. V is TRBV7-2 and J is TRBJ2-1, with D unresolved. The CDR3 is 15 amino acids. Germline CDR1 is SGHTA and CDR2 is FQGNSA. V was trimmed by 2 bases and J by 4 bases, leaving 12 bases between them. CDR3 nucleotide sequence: TGTGCCAGCAGCTTATCCCCTCAAACTTACAATGAGCAGTTCTTC. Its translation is CASSLSPQTYNEQFF.

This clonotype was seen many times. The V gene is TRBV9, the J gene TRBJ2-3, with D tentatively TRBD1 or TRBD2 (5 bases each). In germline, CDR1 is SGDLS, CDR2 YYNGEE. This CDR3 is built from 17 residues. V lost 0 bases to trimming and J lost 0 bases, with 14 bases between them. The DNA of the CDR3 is TGTGCCAGCAGCGTAGAGGGAGATGGGGCCAGCACAGATACGCAGTATTTT. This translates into CASSVEGDGASTDTQYF.

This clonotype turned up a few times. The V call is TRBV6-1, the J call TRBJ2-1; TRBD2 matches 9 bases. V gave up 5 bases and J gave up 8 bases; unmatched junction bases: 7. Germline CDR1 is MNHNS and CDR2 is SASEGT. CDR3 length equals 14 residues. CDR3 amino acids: CASSLAGSVDEQFF. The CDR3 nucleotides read TGTGCCAGCAGTCTAGCGGGATCCGTCGATGAGCAGTTCTTC.

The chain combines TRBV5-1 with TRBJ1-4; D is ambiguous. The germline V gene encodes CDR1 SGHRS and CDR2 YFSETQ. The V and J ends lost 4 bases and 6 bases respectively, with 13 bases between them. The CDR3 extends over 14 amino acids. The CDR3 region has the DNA TGCGCCAGCAGCCCCAACATCGGGGATGAAAAACTGTTTTTT. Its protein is CASSPNIGDEKLFF.

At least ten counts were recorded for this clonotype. CDR3 sequence: CASSSTGVGGEQFF. In DNA form, the CDR3 reads TGTGCCAGCAGCTCCACGGGGGTGGGTGGTGAGCAGTTCTTC. The chain joins TRBV7-8 to TRBJ2-1, with D perhaps matching TRBD2 (6 bases). The length of the CDR3 is 14 residues. Germline CDR1 is SGHVS and CDR2 is FQNEAQ. V was trimmed by 4 bases and J by 9 bases, leaving 16 bases between them.

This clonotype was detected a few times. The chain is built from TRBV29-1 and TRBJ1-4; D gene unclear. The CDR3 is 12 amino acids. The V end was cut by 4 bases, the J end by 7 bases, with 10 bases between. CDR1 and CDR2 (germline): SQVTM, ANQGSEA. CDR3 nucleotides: TGCAGCGTTGGGGCAGTAGGTGAAAAACTGTTTTTT. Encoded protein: CSVGAVGEKLFF.

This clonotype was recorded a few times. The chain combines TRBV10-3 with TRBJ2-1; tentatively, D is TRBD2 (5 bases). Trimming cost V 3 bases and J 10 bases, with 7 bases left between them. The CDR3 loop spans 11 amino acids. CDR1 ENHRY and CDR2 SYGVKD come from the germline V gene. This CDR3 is CAISDREEQFF. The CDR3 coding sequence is TGTGCCATCAGTGACCGGGAAGAGCAGTTCTTC.

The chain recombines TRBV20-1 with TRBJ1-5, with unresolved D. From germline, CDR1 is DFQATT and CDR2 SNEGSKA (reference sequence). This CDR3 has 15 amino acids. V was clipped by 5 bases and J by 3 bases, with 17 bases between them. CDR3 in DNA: TGCAGTGCTCGCCCAACCGGGCAGGCCAATCAGCCCCAGCATTTT. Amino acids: CSARPTGQANQPQHF.

The CDR3 region has the DNA TGTGCCAGCAGTGGACAGGACACTTTTTCTGTCGAGCCCCAGCATTTT. Translated: CASSGQDTFSVEPQHF. The chain is built from TRBV25-1 and TRBJ1-5; D might be TRBD1 (6 bases). Germline loops: CDR1 MGHDK, CDR2 SYGVNS. V was cut by 4 bases and J by 8 bases, with 21 bases left in between. The CDR3 totals 16 residues.

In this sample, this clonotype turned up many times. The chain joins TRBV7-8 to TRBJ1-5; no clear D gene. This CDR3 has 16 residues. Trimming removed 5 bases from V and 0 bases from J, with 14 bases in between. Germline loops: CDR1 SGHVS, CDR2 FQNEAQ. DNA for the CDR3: TGTGCCAGCAGCGGGCGGCGGCTCTATAGCAATCAGCCCCAGCATTTT. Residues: CASSGRRLYSNQPQHF.

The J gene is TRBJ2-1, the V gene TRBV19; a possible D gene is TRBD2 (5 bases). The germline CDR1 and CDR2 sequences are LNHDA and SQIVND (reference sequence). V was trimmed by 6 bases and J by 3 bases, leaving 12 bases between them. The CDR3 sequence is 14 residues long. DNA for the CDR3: TGTGCCAGTAGGTCGGGAACTCGCTACAATGAGCAGTTCTTC. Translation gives CASRSGTRYNEQFF.

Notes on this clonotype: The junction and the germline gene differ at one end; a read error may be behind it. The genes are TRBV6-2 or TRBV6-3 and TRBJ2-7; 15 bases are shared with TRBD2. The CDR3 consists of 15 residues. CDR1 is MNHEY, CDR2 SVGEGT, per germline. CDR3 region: CTSSYWTSGRDEQYF. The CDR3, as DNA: TGTACCAGCAGTTACTGGACTAGCGGGAGGGACGAGCAGTACTTC.

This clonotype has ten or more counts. The CDR3 loop is CASSAGGLAETQYF. In DNA, the CDR3 is TGTGCCAGCAGCGCCGGGGGGCTAGCGGAGACCCAGTACTTC. V is TRBV9 and J is TRBJ2-5; possible D gene TRBD2, 7 bases. This CDR3 spans 14 amino acids. Between the trimmed V and J ends, which lost 3 bases and 5 bases, there was a span of 14 bases. The germline gives CDR1 SGDLS, CDR2 YYNGEE.

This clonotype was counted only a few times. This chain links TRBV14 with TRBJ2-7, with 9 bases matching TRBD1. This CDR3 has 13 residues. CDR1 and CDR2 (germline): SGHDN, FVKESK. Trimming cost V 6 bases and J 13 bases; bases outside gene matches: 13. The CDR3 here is CASSPGILGQGYF. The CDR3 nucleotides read TGTGCCAGCAGTCCCGGAATATTGGGACAGGGCTACTTC.

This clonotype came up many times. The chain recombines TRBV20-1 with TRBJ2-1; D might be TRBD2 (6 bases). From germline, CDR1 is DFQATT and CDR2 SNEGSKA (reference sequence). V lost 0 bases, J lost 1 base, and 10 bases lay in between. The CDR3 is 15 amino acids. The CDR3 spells CSARDAGRSYNEQFF. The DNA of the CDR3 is TGCAGTGCTAGAGATGCGGGAAGGTCCTACAATGAGCAGTTCTTC.